The T cell receptor beta chain under discussion was sequenced for a study of cytomegalovirus exposure and HLA in healthy donors (dated by TCRdb to between 2016 and 2019). About the study as a whole: According to an earlier analysis of several hundred of the donors, about 180 million T cells yielded over 90 million unique TCR beta sequences and approximately 280 Gb of sequence data. An early release that covered about 640 HLA-typed donors contained about 290 gigabases of sequencing data and tens of millions of unique TCR sequences. Of the roughly 400 genotyped donors, approximately 83% fell in the genetic ancestry cluster associated with self-reported Caucasian donors. The aim of the study was to test whether cataloging public T cell receptors could identify signatures of past pathogen exposure. The study used immunosequencing to profile the T cell repertoires of about 670 subjects and linked those repertoires to cytomegalovirus serostatus. Besides the first cohort of 500 to 700 subjects, a separate validation cohort made up of 120 different subjects was used. To predict cytomegalovirus infection status, the study combined high-throughput TCR immunosequencing, statistical association of individual TCRs with disease status, and machine learning. A later analysis re-analyzed previously published TCR beta repertoires from several hundred donors and added high-resolution HLA genotyping to study TCR occurrence patterns. In the later analysis, no new phenotypic data were used to find candidate immune exposures; instead, reliance was placed on TCR beta sequences and their occurrence across donors. An earlier analysis of 587 of the donors used high-throughput TCR beta sequencing to judge whether each TCR beta V gene segment behaved as functional or pseudogenic. Donor age, sex, ethnicity and CMV serostatus were collected together with the repertoire data. In a later genetic analysis, genome-wide SNP genotypes for about three fifths of the 666 donors were used, and that subset was treated as a discovery cohort. Every repertoire in the discovery cohort had been generated on one and the same sequencing platform. HLA typing covered class I and class II loci at four-digit resolution. The number of typed donors differed by locus: 629-630 for A, B, C, DRB1 and DQB1; 500 to 550 for DQA1; 606 for DPA1; and approximately 450 for DPB1. About five DR-DQ haplotypes were handled as single units for association and clustering, since linkage in the cohort was strong. On average, 235,054 unique TCR beta nucleotide sequences were sequenced per donor among some 420 genotyped donors of the cohort, with roughly 19% of those sequences being non-productive. Overall study outcomes, separate from this receptor: In a later analysis, HLA-associated TCR beta chains showed more clonal expansion and lower generation probabilities than non-associated chains that were equally common. In this cohort, only TCR beta chains were sequenced, and detectable features were limited by the absence of alpha or paired-chain data. In vitro tests confirmed that a few of the cytomegalovirus-associated TCR beta chains recognize cytomegalovirus antigens. The authors suggested that the approach could potentially be generalized to other disease states and immunological phenotypes. Linkage disequilibrium might explain the correlated functional status among segregating V segments, but an unknown experimental factor could not be ruled out. Most CMV-associated TCR beta chains appeared to be HLA-restricted in a later analysis, and the HLA associations seemed to be driven largely by CMV exposure. The classifier was reported to diagnose cytomegalovirus status with high specificity and sensitivity in both the original and validation cohorts. In an earlier analysis of 587 of the donors, most TCR beta V segments were observed in productive rearrangements about 87% or about 30% of the time, broadly matching IMGT annotations. A cluster of highly shared sequence variants was judged likely to represent a technical artifact of the sequencing pipeline. A later genetic analysis associated a missense DCLRE1C variant with V-gene and J-gene trimming of TCR beta chains, and an independent cohort replicated the association. In a later analysis, 16,951 TCR beta sequences were associated with specific HLA alleles at a false discovery rate of 0.05. According to a later analysis, TCR association rates differed among HLA loci, with DRB1 alleles showing the most associated TCRs and HLA-C alleles showing the fewest. Because counts were too low, about 18 rarely observed V segments, including chromosome 9 orphons, were excluded from the earlier analysis of some 590 of the donors. Assigning TCR associations to individual alleles was difficult when HLA alleles, especially DR and DQ, strongly co-occurred. Because HLA typing was missing for some donors at each locus, association tests included only the typed subset. For the cohort, immune exposure information was limited to CMV serostatus. In a later genetic analysis, fewer N-insertions in productive TCRs were reported among donors in an Asian-associated ancestry cluster than the roughly 700-donor mean. The study gave a list of roughly 150 TCR beta chains associated with cytomegalovirus. Sequencing depth was assumed to be roughly uniform across donors in the presence/absence analyses, though that assumption may not hold. Across donors, most TCR sequences were observed very rarely, whereas some public TCRs were present in many individuals. A further reported finding was that TCR beta sequences accurately predicted the HLA-A and HLA-B alleles for most subjects in the first cohort. A later analysis reported that several top co-occurrence clusters appeared linked to parvovirus B19, influenza, CMV and Epstein-Barr virus.

In total, roughly 670 healthy bone marrow donors made up the cohort. All cohort members were sampled while nominally healthy, although unrecorded immune exposures were likely present. The donor tested CMV seropositive and was one of the 289 seropositive cohort members. A peripheral blood sample was provided by each donor, and peripheral blood mononuclear cells were used for TCR beta sequencing. Genomic DNA extraction from the blood cell samples was performed with the Qiagen DNeasy Blood Extraction Kit. With regard to this clone: The antigen it recognizes is unknown. Per-base quality was not reported, and no clone a single base away is much larger than it.

Libraries were built with the immunoSEQ multiplex PCR assay. For the multiplex PCR, a mixture combining 60 forward primers for TCR Vbeta segments and 13 reverse primers for TCR Jbeta segments was used. The CDR3 region of rearranged TCR beta genes was amplified from genomic DNA with a multiplex PCR assay. The Illumina HiSeq System was used to sequence the amplified TCR beta libraries as 87-base-pair reads. On the study's bioinformatics: In a later analysis, 80 million or so unique TCR beta chains were counted across the roughly 670 repertoires, and around 10 million of these chains were shared by at least two donors. A nearest-neighbor algorithm error-corrected the raw reads and collapsed the reads into unique sequences, merging closely related sequences to remove PCR and sequencing errors. V, D and J gene segments were assigned by aligning CDR3 sequences to IMGT reference sequences. For a sequence to be retained, a match of at least six nucleotides was required to both a V gene segment and a J gene segment. Rearrangements were classified as productive when the CDR3 lacked stop codons and remained in frame with V and J, and all other rearrangements were classified as non-productive. CDR3 was defined according to IMGT convention as the region running from the second conserved V-encoded cysteine to the conserved J-encoded phenylalanine. The earlier analysis of some 600 of the donors excluded sequences that lacked an unambiguous match to a single V gene segment. An earlier analysis of some 500 of the donors classified V segments as functional when productive rearrangements were above 56.7% and as segregating when the standard deviation between donors was above 5%. To diagnose cytomegalovirus status from the catalog of TCR beta chain sequences, a statistical classification framework was built. In a later analysis, TCR nucleotide sequences were compared against IMGT/GENE-DB human TR gene sequences so that V and J genes could be assigned. In a later analysis, CDR3 sequences and most-parsimonious VDJ recombination scenarios were assigned using the TCRdist pipeline. A later analysis defined each TCR beta chain by its CDR3 amino acid sequence plus V-gene family, and excluded reads lacking a unique V-gene family. In a later analysis, some 600 highly shared, low-generation-probability nucleotide sequences were removed to address suspected cross-contamination and a sequencing artifact. A later analysis calculated a clonal expansion index for each public chain from normalized within-repertoire ranks of inferred template counts. In a later analysis, generation probabilities were computed using a VDJ recombination model fitted to out-of-frame rearrangements, and the results were checked against IGoR. A later analysis scored TCR-TCR, TCR-HLA and TCR-CMV co-occurrence with hypergeometric tests, applying a repertoire-size bias correction to TCR pairs. In a later analysis, false discovery rates were estimated by permuting HLA or CMV assignments 20 times. In a later analysis, co-occurring TCRs were grouped using DBSCAN, with TCRdist sequence similarity added in when clustering inside HLA-allele-positive subsets. Co-occurrence clustering excluded repertoires with fewer than 30,000 or more than 120,000 public chains, plus five with anomalous nucleotide sharing. Held by TCRdb, this immuneACCESS table contains in-frame sequences only and omits some clones. Under half of the omission traces to an unresolved V gene where checked; the cause of the rest is unknown. Clone size and the V and J calls come from that table; the DNA yielded D and trimming. The sample table records approximately 33,000 clones; nearly 55% of these occur just once. The ten most abundant clones make up 6.2% of the sample.

This TCR derives from a woman aged 40-49 years in good health and CMV-seropositive. Material for sequencing was PBMCs.

The CDR3 sequence is CSEISGGGQETQYF. The nucleotide sequence reads as follows: TGCAGCGAAATTAGCGGGGGGGGTCAAGAGACCCAGTACTTC. The rearrangement joined TRBV29-1 to TRBJ2-5, with 11 bases aligning to TRBD2. Taken from the germline V gene, the CDR1 and CDR2 loops are SQVTM and ANQGSEA. V ends up 7 bases short and J 2 bases short, with an unmatched junction base count of 6. The CDR3 runs 14 amino acids, cysteine and phenylalanine included. The CDR3 DNA has 42 bases and is translated from base 1.